A selection of T cell receptor beta chains follows, all from one sample in a study of blood T cell repertoires in COVID-19. TCRdb's table, derived via immunoSEQ multiplex PCR, lists solely in-frame clones and lacks some. Of 120,000 or so clones in the sample, over 75% were seen once. Specimen: peripheral blood. The source of these receptors is a man older than 75 with active or convalescent COVID-19. Both conserved end residues are part of each CDR3. The D gene is left open where the match is weak. Clone size appears in some rows only: once, few, many, or a class for an expanded clone.

TRBJ2-5,TRBD1,TRBV10-3,NA,TGTGCCACCAAGGACAGGGGTCCCCAAGAGACCCAGTACTTC,CATKDRGPQETQYF
TRBJ1-1,NA,TRBV7-2,NA,TGTGCCAGCAGCCCGCGGACTCGGGTGGCTGAAGCTTTCTTT,CASSPRTRVAEAFF
TRBJ1-5,NA,TRBV6-5,NA,TGTGCCAGCAGGATAAGCGATACTCAGCCCCAGCATTTT,CASRISDTQPQHF
TRBJ1-3,TRBD1,TRBV30,once,TGTGCCTGGAGGGACAGGGGGCGCGCTGGAAACACCATATATTTT,CAWRDRGRAGNTIYF
TRBJ2-7,NA,TRBV7-6,once,TGTGCCAGCAGCTTAGCGCCCCCGGGGAACGCCTACGAGCAGTACTTC,CASSLAPPGNAYEQYF
TRBJ2-3,TRBD2,TRBV9,NA,TGTGCCAGCAGCGTAGCTAGCGGCCTGGATGCAGATACGCAGTATTTT,CASSVASGLDADTQYF
TRBJ2-2,TRBD2,TRBV9,NA,TGTGCCAGCAGCGTCCAGGGAGGGGACACCGGGGAGCTGTTTTTT,CASSVQGGDTGELFF
TRBJ2-7,NA,TRBV4-1,NA,TGCGCCAGCAGCCAAGAAACGAGGAGCTCCTACGAGCAGTACTTC,CASSQETRSSYEQYF
TRBJ1-4,TRBD1,TRBV7-6,NA,TGTGCCAGCAGCTCCTTGAAGGGACAGGATTTGGAAAAACTGTTTTTT,CASSSLKGQDLEKLFF
TRBJ1-2,NA,TRBV3-1/TRBV3-2,NA,TGTGCCAGCAGCCAAGGGTGGGGATCGGGGGGCTACACCTTC,CASSQGWGSGGYTF
TRBJ2-7,TRBD2,TRBV27,NA,TGTGCCAGCAGTTTAGTAGGCGGCGGGAGAAGCGAGCAGTACTTC,CASSLVGGGRSEQYF
TRBJ1-5,NA,TRBV30,NA,TGTGCCTGGAGTGGGGCAGCTCGGAGCAATCAGCCCCAGCATTTT,CAWSGAARSNQPQHF
TRBJ2-5,TRBD1,TRBV5-1,once,TGCGCCAGCAGCTTGGGAGGGACAGGGTTGGAGACCCAGTACTTC,CASSLGGTGLETQYF
TRBJ1-2,TRBD1,TRBV19,once,TGTGCCAGTAGTATTCCGGACAGGGTTGGGGGCTACACCTTC,CASSIPDRVGGYTF
TRBJ1-5,NA,TRBV18,NA,TGTGCCAGCTCATCCGAGGCTGTGTGGGGCAATAATCAGCCCCAGCATTTT,CASSSEAVWGNNQPQHF
TRBJ1-6,NA,TRBV27,NA,TGTGCCAGCAGTTTAAGGGGTCAGGTACTAAATAATTCACCCCTCCACTTT,CASSLRGQVLNNSPLHF
TRBJ2-1,TRBD2,TRBV7-2,few,TGTGCCAGCAGCCTACTAGCGGGGGGGCTTGAGCAGTTCTTC,CASSLLAGGLEQFF
TRBJ2-4,NA,TRBV28,NA,TGTGCCAGCAGCTCCACAGGGATCGGCAAAAACATTCAGTACTTC,CASSSTGIGKNIQYF
TRBJ1-1,NA,TRBV2,NA,TGTGCCAGCAGCCTCGGAGGGACGCTGGAACTCACTGAAGCTTTCTTT,CASSLGGTLELTEAFF
TRBJ1-1,NA,TRBV6-5,NA,TGTGCCAGCAGTTACTCGAGGAGCCTGAACACTGAAGCTTTCTTT,CASSYSRSLNTEAFF
TRBJ2-5,TRBD1,TRBV2,NA,TGTGCCAGCAGGGGGACAGGGGTGGAGACCCAGTACTTC,CASRGTGVETQYF
TRBJ2-7,TRBD1,TRBV5-4,NA,TGTGCCAGCAGCCCCCGGACAGGGAGCGAGCAGTACTTC,CASSPRTGSEQYF
TRBJ1-2,NA,TRBV12-3/TRBV12-4,NA,TGTGCCAGCAGGGAAACAGAACTCTATGGCTACACCTTC,CASRETELYGYTF
TRBJ1-2,TRBD1,TRBV19,NA,TGTGCCAGTACCTACGGGACAGTCTATGGCTACACCTTC,CASTYGTVYGYTF
TRBJ2-7,TRBD2,TRBV10-3,NA,TGTGCCATCAGTGAGACTAGCGGGGGCCGAGGGGAGCAGTACTTC,CAISETSGGRGEQYF
TRBJ2-2,NA,TRBV19,NA,TGTGCCAGTAGTGCCGGGGTTTACACCGGGGAGCTGTTTTTT,CASSAGVYTGELFF
TRBJ2-2,NA,TRBV6-2/TRBV6-3,NA,TGTGCCAGCAGTTACGAGGTACCCGCGAACACCGGGGAGCTGTTTTTT,CASSYEVPANTGELFF
TRBJ1-5,TRBD1,TRBV27,once,TGTGCCAGCAGTTCCCGGACAGGGCGGTTAGGCAATCAGCCCCAGCATTTT,CASSSRTGRLGNQPQHF
TRBJ1-1,NA,TRBV28,NA,TGTGCCAGCAGCGATTTGAGGTTAGCTTTCTTT,CASSDLRLAFF
TRBJ2-7,TRBD1,TRBV10-3,NA,TGTGCCATCAGGAGGACAGGGTACGAGCAGTACTTC,CAIRRTGYEQYF
TRBJ2-5,NA,TRBV7-2,NA,TGTGCCAGCAGCTCTCAGGGTAAAGAGACCCAGTACTTC,CASSSQGKETQYF
TRBJ1-1,TRBD1,TRBV5-5,NA,TGTGCCAGCGCCGGACAGGCAGCGAACACTGAAGCTTTCTTT,CASAGQAANTEAFF
TRBJ2-3,TRBD2,TRBV3-1/TRBV3-2,few,TGTGCCAGCAGCCCCGGGGCTAGCGGGAGGGCGGGTACGCAGTATTTT,CASSPGASGRAGTQYF
TRBJ2-1,TRBD1,TRBV6-6,NA,TGTGCCAGCGGCCAGGACAGGCCCAATGAGCAGTTCTTC,CASGQDRPNEQFF
TRBJ2-1,TRBD2,TRBV4-3,NA,TGCGCCAGCAGCCAAGGAAGCGGGAGTACGGATGAGCAGTTCTTC,CASSQGSGSTDEQFF
TRBJ1-1,NA,TRBV7-2,few,TGTGCCAGCAGCCGCGACAGTTATAACACTGAAGCTTTCTTT,CASSRDSYNTEAFF
TRBJ1-1,NA,TRBV7-2,NA,TGTGCCAGCAGCTCGACAGACCTCACTGAAGCTTTCTTT,CASSSTDLTEAFF
TRBJ1-1,TRBD1,TRBV6-6,once,TGTGCCAGCAACGCCTTAGAACAGGGGGCGTCTGGAGCTTTCTTT,CASNALEQGASGAFF
TRBJ2-1,NA,TRBV19,NA,TGTGCCAGTAAGGCGCAGGGGCCAGCAAGGAACAATGAGCAGTTCTTC,CASKAQGPARNNEQFF
TRBJ2-7,NA,TRBV28,NA,TGTGCCAGCAGGGAGGACGGTTCCTACGAGCAGTACTTC,CASREDGSYEQYF
TRBJ1-3,TRBD1,TRBV7-2,NA,TGTGCCAGCAGCTTAGGGGACAGAAAACGACGGGGTGGAAACACCATATATTTT,CASSLGDRKRRGGNTIYF
TRBJ2-1,TRBD2,TRBV9,NA,TGTGCCAGCAGCGTTGGACTAGCGGGAAACTACAATGAGCAGTTCTTC,CASSVGLAGNYNEQFF
TRBJ2-5,NA,TRBV7-2,NA,TGTGCCAGCAGCTTGGCGGCCTCAGAGACCCAGTACTTC,CASSLAASETQYF
TRBJ1-2,NA,TRBV20-1,NA,TGCAGTGCTAGACAGGGCTATGGCTACACCTTC,CSARQGYGYTF
TRBJ2-3,NA,TRBV5-1,NA,TGCGCCAGCAGCCCCACGGGGGAGTGGACAGATACGCAGTATTTT,CASSPTGEWTDTQYF
TRBJ2-7,TRBD1,TRBV6-5,NA,TGTGCCAGCCGAAGAGACAGGGCCCACGAGCAGTACTTC,CASRRDRAHEQYF
TRBJ1-1,NA,TRBV7-8,NA,TGTGCCAGCAGCTTAGTGGGGGCCTGGAACACTGAAGCTTTCTTT,CASSLVGAWNTEAFF
TRBJ2-7,TRBD2,TRBV9,NA,TGTGCCAGCAGCGTAGAGGCTGGACTAGCGGGGTCCTACGAGCAGTACTTC,CASSVEAGLAGSYEQYF
TRBJ2-1,NA,TRBV4-1,NA,TGCGCCAGCAGCCAAATCGGGGGCTCCTACAATGAGCAGTTCTTC,CASSQIGGSYNEQFF
TRBJ2-5,TRBD2,TRBV4-2,NA,TGTGCCAGCAGCCAAGAAGGGCTAGCGGGACAAGAGACCCAGTACTTC,CASSQEGLAGQETQYF
TRBJ2-5,NA,TRBV28,NA,TGTGCCAGCAGTTTGTCCCTCGGGAGGGGGCTAGAGACCCAGTACTTC,CASSLSLGRGLETQYF
TRBJ2-7,NA,TRBV6-1,NA,TGTGCCAGCACCTTCGAGGGTGGGGAGCAGTACTTC,CASTFEGGEQYF
TRBJ1-4,NA,TRBV28,NA,TGTGCCAGCAGTCCCCAGGTGCAGAGAGTACTGTTTTTT,CASSPQVQRVLFF
TRBJ2-4,NA,TRBV6-5,NA,TGTGCCAGCACCACAGGGGGGGCGAGAGACATTCAGTACTTC,CASTTGGARDIQYF
TRBJ1-2,TRBD1,TRBV6-5,NA,TGTGCCAGCAGTTACACCACGCAGGGGGATATTAGTGGCTACACCTTC,CASSYTTQGDISGYTF
TRBJ2-5,NA,TRBV7-8,NA,TGTGCCAGCAGCTTGTTGTCTGCGCCCCAGTACTTC,CASSLLSAPQYF
TRBJ1-2,NA,TRBV4-2,NA,TGTGCCAGCAGCCAAGTGGGAGCCTATGGCTACACCTTC,CASSQVGAYGYTF
TRBJ1-3,TRBD1,TRBV27,NA,TGTGCCAGCAGTTTATCCCCGACAGGGTTTGACACCATATATTTT,CASSLSPTGFDTIYF
TRBJ2-5,TRBD2,TRBV11-2,NA,TGTGCCAGCAGCGCCAGCGGGAGAGGGGGAGAGACCCAGTACTTC,CASSASGRGGETQYF
TRBJ2-7,NA,TRBV27,NA,TGTGCCAGCAGGGAGGGCAGGGCAGGCGAGCAGTACTTC,CASREGRAGEQYF